The clone carrying this T cell receptor (beta chain) is a singleton in its sample. What it binds is not known. Clones were read by immunoSEQ multiplex PCR, and TCRdb kept only the in-frame ones, dropping some. In the table there are some 150,000 clones, over 90% of which are singletons. The V end was cut by 0 bases, the J end by 1 base, with 4 bases between. The CDR3 has 13 amino acids. The V gene's germline CDR1 is SGHTA and CDR2 FQGNSA. These data originate in a study of cytomegalovirus exposure and HLA in healthy donors. Background on the study: The same platform was used for the 120 validation repertoires and the roughly 600 first-cohort repertoires, a later analysis reported. Findings and limits, study-wide: According to the study, around 160 TCR beta chains were cytomegalovirus-associated. In vitro data verified a few CMV-associated chains as specific for CMV antigens.

The sequencing sample was made of PBMCs. The receptor's source is a young man in good health and CMV-seropositive. The chain uses TRBV7-2 and TRBJ2-7; D uncertain. The CDR3 here is CASSLAASYEQYF. CDR3 in DNA: TGTGCCAGCAGCTTAGCAGCGTCCTACGAGCAGTACTTC.